Listed below are T cell receptor beta chains from one sample, sequenced in a study of CD4 and CD8 cells across lung adenocarcinoma regions. MiXCR, run by TCRdb on the PCR reads, gives a single entry per CDR3 protein. In the table there are about 11,000 distinct CDR3 sequences, around 59% of which are singletons. The specimen sequenced was CD8+ T cells from the margin of a lung tumor. These TCRs come from a male donor with lung adenocarcinoma. The CD4 and CD8 labels of this study may be unreliable. The CDR3 runs from the conserved cysteine through the conserved F or W. The D gene is left open where the match is weak. Clone size is stated in some rows and not others, as once, few, many or a class when expanded.

>.|few|TRBJ2-1|TRBV5-1
TGCGCCAGCAGCGCGCAGGGGAATGAGCAGTTCTTC
CASSAQGNEQFF
>TRBD1|.|TRBJ2-7|TRBV30
TGTGCCTGGAAATCATCGGGGACAGCCCCGGAGTACTTC
CAWKSSGTAPEYF
>.|.|TRBJ2-3|TRBV28
TGTGCCAGGAGTTTGAGGGGCCCAGATACGCAGTACTTT
CARSLRGPDTQYF
>.|.|TRBJ2-4|TRBV6-1
TGTGCCAGCAGTGAACCATTAGTAGTCCTAGTCGCCATTCAGTACTTC
CASSEPLVVLVAIQYF
>.|many|TRBJ2-1|TRBV6-1
TGTGCCAGCAGTGCCACAGGGTACACGGAGCAGTTCTTC
CASSATGYTEQFF
>.|once|TRBJ2-7|TRBV27
TGTGCCAGCAGGCTGCGTACGGGGGACGAGCAGTACTTC
CASRLRTGDEQYF
>.|.|TRBJ2-7|TRBV15
TGTGCCACCAGCGAGAGGGCAGGGTTCAACGAGCAGTACTTC
CATSERAGFNEQYF
>.|.|TRBJ2-7|TRBV9
TGTGCCAGCAGCGTAGCGCCGGGGTATAACGAGCAGTACTTC
CASSVAPGYNEQYF
>.|.|TRBJ2-1|TRBV11-3
TGTGCCAGCAGCTTAGTAGGGGGGAGGGCCAACAATGAGCAGTTCTTC
CASSLVGGRANNEQFF
>.|.|TRBJ2-5|TRBV27
TGTGCCAGGGGGTTGGGGGGCCGTGCCCAAGACACCCAGTACTTC
CARGLGGRAQDTQYF
>.|.|TRBJ2-5|TRBV6-1
TGTGCCAGCGGGGGGGCCGGGGGCCGGGACCGGGAGACGCAGTACTTC
CASGGAGGRDRETQYF
>TRBD2|.|TRBJ2-7|TRBV6-1
TGTGCCAGCCGAGAGCGGGGCACCTACGAGCAGTACTTC
CASRERGTYEQYF
>TRBD2|.|TRBJ2-5|TRBV27
TGTGCCAGCAGTCCTGGACTAGCCCAAGAGACCCAGTACTTC
CASSPGLAQETQYF
>TRBD2|.|TRBJ2-1|TRBV6-1
TGTGCCAGCATGTGGCTAGCGGGGGGAATAACCTACAATGAGCAGTTCTTC
CASMWLAGGITYNEQFF
>TRBD2|.|TRBJ2-3|TRBV6-1
TGTGCCAGCAGACTAGCGGGAGGGCCAGAGACCCAGTATTTC
CASRLAGGPETQYF
>TRBD1|many|TRBJ1-1|TRBV27
TGTGCCAGCAGTTTATCGGGGACAGGGAACGCTGAAGCTTTCTTT
CASSLSGTGNAEAFF
>.|.|TRBJ2-7|TRBV25-1
TGTGCCAGCAGTGACTTCGGCGGGACTTACGAGCAGTACTTC
CASSDFGGTYEQYF
>.|.|TRBJ2-7|TRBV6-1
TGTGCCAGCAGTGAAGCTTGGCAGCACTACGAGCAGTACTTC
CASSEAWQHYEQYF
>.|.|TRBJ2-5|TRBV11-2
TGTGCCAGCAGCTTAGTAAGGGAATTTCGGTTCTTC
CASSLVREFRFF
>.|.|TRBJ2-3|TRBV10-3
TGTGCCGGGGGGCACGGGGTAGGTGGCGAAGAGACGCAGTATTTT
CAGGHGVGGEETQYF
>.|once|TRBJ1-2|TRBV6-5
TGTGCCAGCAGGTATGGCTACACCTTC
CASRYGYTF
>TRBD2|.|TRBJ2-2|TRBV6-1
TGTGCCAGCAGGCGACTAGCGGGGGGGCTGGGCACCGGGGAGCTGTTTTTT
CASRRLAGGLGTGELFF
>.|.|TRBJ2-5|TRBV27
TGTGCCAGCAGTTTATTAGCGGAGGGGGGTACGGGGCAGTACTTC
CASSLLAEGGTGQYF
>.|many|TRBJ2-5|TRBV6-1
TGTGCCAGCATTCTAAGGGACGGGCGAGAGACCCAGTACTTC
CASILRDGRETQYF
>.|.|TRBJ2-3|TRBV6-1
TGTGCCAGCAGCGGACGGGCGGTTAGCACAGAGACGCAGTATTTT
CASSGRAVSTETQYF
>TRBD1|many|TRBJ1-1|TRBV6-1
TGTGCCAGCACGACAGGGGATGTAAACACTGAAGCTTTCTTT
CASTTGDVNTEAFF
>.|many|TRBJ2-1|TRBV27
TGTGCCAGCAGGGCCGTTTGGGGTGGGTACAATGAGCAGTTCTTC
CASRAVWGGYNEQFF
>TRBD2|.|TRBJ2-1|TRBV6-1
TGTGCCAGCCTTCGAGGGACTAGCTTTGAGCAGTTCTTC
CASLRGTSFEQFF
>.|.|TRBJ2-2|TRBV27
TGTGCCAGCAGTAGGGTCGGGACAATGAACACCGGGGAGCTGTTTTTT
CASSRVGTMNTGELFF
>TRBD2|few|TRBJ2-1|TRBV6-1
TGTGCCAGCAAGGCAACCGGGACTAGCGGGATTGGTGAGCAGTTCTTC
CASKATGTSGIGEQFF
>TRBD2|.|TRBJ2-7|TRBV11-2
TGTGCCAGCAGCTCCGGGGTAGCGGGCTCCTACGAGCAGTACTTC
CASSSGVAGSYEQYF
>.|.|TRBJ2-5|TRBV6-1
TGTGCCACGGGGCCCGGGGGCGGTGCCAAAGACATCCAGTACTTC
CATGPGGGAKDIQYF
>.|.|TRBJ2-4|TRBV7-2
TGTGCCAGCAGCTTTAATACAGATGACTTGGGGCACCCTAGCAAAGATACGCAGTACTTC
CASSFNTDDLGHPSKDTQYF
>.|once|TRBJ2-4|TRBV6-1
TGTGCGAGCAGTGACGCGGGGCTGGGGGCCGGGGACACTCAGTACTTC
CASSDAGLGAGDTQYF
>TRBD1|.|TRBJ1-2|TRBV6-1
TGTGCCAGCAGTGAAGCGCAGGGGGGTGGCTACACCTTC
CASSEAQGGGYTF
>.|medium-sized|TRBJ2-1|TRBV6-1
TGTGCCAGCAGTGCCGGCGGAGGACCCTACAATGAGCAGTTCTTC
CASSAGGGPYNEQFF
>.|.|TRBJ2-3|TRBV6-1
TGTGCCAGCAGTGGCATGCAGGCTATCGGCACAGATACGCAGTATTTC
CASSGMQAIGTDTQYF
>.|once|TRBJ1-6|TRBV6-1
TGTGCCAGCTTGGACATCATCAATTCACCCCTCCACTTT
CASLDIINSPLHF
>.|.|TRBJ2-2|TRBV6-1
TGTGCCAGCAGGGTCACCGGGGAATTCACCGGGGAGCTGTTTTTT
CASRVTGEFTGELFF
>.|.|TRBJ2-3|TRBV6-1
TGTGCCAGCAGGGAGGCCGGGACCCGGGACGGGGATACGCAGTACTTT
CASREAGTRDGDTQYF
>.|.|TRBJ2-3|TRBV4-2
TGTGCCAGCAGCCAAGATCTGACGGACTACGATACGCAGTATTTT
CASSQDLTDYDTQYF
>.|.|TRBJ2-1|TRBV20-1
TGCAGTGCTGGACTACTCCAAGGGGGGGAACTCTTC
CSAGLLQGGELF
>TRBD1|.|TRBJ1-1|TRBV10-2
TGCGCCAGCACCCCCGACAGGGTGAAGAACACTGAAGCTTTCTTT
CASTPDRVKNTEAFF
>TRBD1|.|TRBJ2-4|TRBV6-1
TGTGCCAGCAGCGACAGGGGGCCGAAAAACATTCAGTACTTC
CASSDRGPKNIQYF
>TRBD2|medium-sized|TRBJ2-1|TRBV6-1
TGTGCCAGCAGTGAACCGGCGGGAGTGGTGGGGGGTGAGCAGTTCTTC
CASSEPAGVVGGEQFF
>.|.|TRBJ2-7|TRBV6-5
TGTGCCAGCAGTTATGATTGGACAGCCTCCTACGAGCAGTACTTC
CASSYDWTASYEQYF
>TRBD1|.|TRBJ2-7|TRBV7-2
TGTGCCAGCAGCTGGCTGACAGGGGGCGCGGGGGAGCAGTACTTC
CASSWLTGGAGEQYF
>TRBD2|.|TRBJ2-5|TRBV6-1
TGTGCCAGCAGTGAGGTAGCGGGGGACCAAGAGACCCAGTACTTC
CASSEVAGDQETQYF